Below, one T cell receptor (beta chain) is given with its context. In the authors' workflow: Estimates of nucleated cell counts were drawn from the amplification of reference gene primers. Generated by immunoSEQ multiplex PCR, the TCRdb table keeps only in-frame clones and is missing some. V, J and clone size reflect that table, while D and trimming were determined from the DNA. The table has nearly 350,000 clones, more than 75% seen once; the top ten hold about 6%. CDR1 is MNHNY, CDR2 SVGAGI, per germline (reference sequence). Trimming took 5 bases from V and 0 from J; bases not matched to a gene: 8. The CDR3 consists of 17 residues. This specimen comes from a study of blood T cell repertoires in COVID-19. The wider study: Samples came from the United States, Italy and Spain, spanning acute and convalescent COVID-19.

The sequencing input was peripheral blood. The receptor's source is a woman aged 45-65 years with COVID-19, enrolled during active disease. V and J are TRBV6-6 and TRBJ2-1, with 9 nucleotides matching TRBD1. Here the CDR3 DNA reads TGTGCCAGCAGTCAAACAGGGGGCCTAATCTCCTACAATGAGCAGTTCTTC. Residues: CASSQTGGLISYNEQFF.